A selection of T cell receptor beta chains follows, all from one sample in a study of blood T cell repertoires in COVID-19. Produced via immunoSEQ multiplex PCR; TCRdb's table is partial and in-frame only. The sample has under 55,000 clones; roughly 84% are singletons. Sequenced sample: peripheral blood. These receptors all stem from a human donor in a cohort sampled during active COVID-19. CDR3s leave out the opening cysteine and the closing phenylalanine or tryptophan. The order of the fields is CDR3 length, J gene, V gene, CDR3 protein.

11,TRBJ2-1,TRBV18,ASSPGLNNEQF
12,TRBJ2-2,TRBV5-1,ASSSGLATGELF
14,TRBJ2-1,TRBV5-1,ASRLGQGSESNEQF
12,TRBJ2-4,TRBV7-2,ASSAGTSEGLKY
11,TRBJ1-2,TRBV5-8,ASRPRGPYGYT
10,TRBJ1-6,TRBV6-5,ASSPGVSPLH
13,TRBJ1-6,TRBV7-9,ASSLSAGANSPLH
11,TRBJ2-1,TRBV6-2/TRBV6-3,ASSGSSYNEQF
14,TRBJ1-2,TRBV4-1,ASSQSEAGSYVSYT
13,TRBJ2-3,TRBV30,AWSDGGTPTDTQY
13,TRBJ1-4,TRBV30,AWSNLGGGSEKLF
14,TRBJ1-1,TRBV29-1,SVVFGAGSRATEAF
12,TRBJ2-7,TRBV27,ASRTGFTNYEQY